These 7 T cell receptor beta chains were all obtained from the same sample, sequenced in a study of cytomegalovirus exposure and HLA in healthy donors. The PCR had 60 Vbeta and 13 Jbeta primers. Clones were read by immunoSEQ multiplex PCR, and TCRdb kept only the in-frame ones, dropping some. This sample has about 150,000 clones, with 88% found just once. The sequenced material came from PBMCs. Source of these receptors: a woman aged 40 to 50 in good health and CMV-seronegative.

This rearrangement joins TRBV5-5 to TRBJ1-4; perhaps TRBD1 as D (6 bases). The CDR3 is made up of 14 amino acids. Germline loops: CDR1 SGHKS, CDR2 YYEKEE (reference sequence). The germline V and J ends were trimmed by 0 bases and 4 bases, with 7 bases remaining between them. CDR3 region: CASSLVGGNEKLFF. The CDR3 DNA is TGTGCCAGCAGCTTGGTAGGGGGTAATGAAAAACTGTTTTTT.

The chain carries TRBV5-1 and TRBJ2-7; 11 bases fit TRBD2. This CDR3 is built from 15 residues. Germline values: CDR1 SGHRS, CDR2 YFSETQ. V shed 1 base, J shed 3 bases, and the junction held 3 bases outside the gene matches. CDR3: CASSLLTSGSYEQYF. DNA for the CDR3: TGCGCCAGCAGCTTGCTCACTAGCGGGAGCTACGAGCAGTACTTC.

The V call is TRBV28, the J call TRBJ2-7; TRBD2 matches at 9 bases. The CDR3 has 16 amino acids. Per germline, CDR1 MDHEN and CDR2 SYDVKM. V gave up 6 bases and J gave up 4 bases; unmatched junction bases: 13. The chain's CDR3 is CASSSLRGRARYEQYF. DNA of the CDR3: TGTGCCAGCAGCTCTCTTCGCGGGAGGGCCCGGTACGAGCAGTACTTC.

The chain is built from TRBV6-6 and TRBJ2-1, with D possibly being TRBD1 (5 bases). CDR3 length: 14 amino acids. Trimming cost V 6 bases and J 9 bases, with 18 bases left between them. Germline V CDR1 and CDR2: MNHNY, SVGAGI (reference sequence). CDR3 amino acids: CASSSRSRVIEQFF. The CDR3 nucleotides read TGTGCCAGCAGCTCACGATCCAGGGTGATTGAGCAGTTCTTC.

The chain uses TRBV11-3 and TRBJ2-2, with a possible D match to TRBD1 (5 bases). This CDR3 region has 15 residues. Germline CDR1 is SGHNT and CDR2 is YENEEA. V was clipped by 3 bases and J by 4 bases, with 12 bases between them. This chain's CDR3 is CASSFSRGLTGELFF. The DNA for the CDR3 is TGTGCCAGCAGCTTTTCAAGGGGCCTCACCGGGGAGCTGTTTTTT.

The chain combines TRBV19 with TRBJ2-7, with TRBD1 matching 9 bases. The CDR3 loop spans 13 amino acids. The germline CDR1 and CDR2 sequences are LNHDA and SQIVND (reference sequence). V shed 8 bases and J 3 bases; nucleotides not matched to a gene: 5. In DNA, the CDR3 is TGTGCCAGTGCCTCGGACAGGGGCTACGAGCAGTACTTC. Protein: CASASDRGYEQYF.

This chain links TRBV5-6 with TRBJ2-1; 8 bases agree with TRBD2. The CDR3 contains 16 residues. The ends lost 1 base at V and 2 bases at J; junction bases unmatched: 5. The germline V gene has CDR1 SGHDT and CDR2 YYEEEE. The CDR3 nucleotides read TGTGCCAGCAGCTTGTTACTAGCGGTCACCTACAATGAGCAGTTCTTC. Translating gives CASSLLLAVTYNEQFF. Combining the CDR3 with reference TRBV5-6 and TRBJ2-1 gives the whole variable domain DAGVTQSPTHLIKTRGQQVTLRCSPKSGHDTVSWYQQALGQGPQFIFQYYEEEERQRGNFPDRFSGHQFPNYSSELNVNALLLGDSALYLCASSLLLAVTYNEQFFGPGTRLTVL.